The 30 T cell receptor beta chains below come from one sample, sequenced in a study of low-dose radiotherapy and immunotherapy resistance in tumors. Time point noted: after trial treatment. Treatment described: LDRT plus nivolumab, ipilimumab, low-dose cyclophosphamide and aspirin (RACIN trial). TRAV- and TRBV-specific primers, spanning alpha and beta chains, primed first-strand cDNA. Amplification, which lasted approximately 20 PCR cycles, used a constant-region primer and V-primer adapter to amplify TCRs. TCRdb re-called the reads through MiXCR, storing one row per CDR3 protein. Of about 80,000 distinct CDR3 sequences listed, under 20% are singletons. Sequences were derived from PBMCs, sampled after low-dose radiotherapy plus immunotherapy. Receptor source: a male donor with prostate cancer.

V gene TRBV2 combines with J gene TRBJ2-3, with 8 nucleotides matching TRBD1. V shed 4 bases and J 4 bases; nucleotides not matched to a gene: 7. Germline values: CDR1 SNHLY, CDR2 FYNNEI. This CDR3 is 15 amino acids long. CDR3: CASSVSRGQADTQYF. CDR3 sequence (DNA): TGTGCCAGCAGTGTGAGCAGGGGGCAAGCAGATACGCAGTATTTT.

The chain joins TRBV28 to TRBJ1-5; no clear D gene. Trimming took off 11 bases at V and 0 bases at J, with 11 bases between the two ends. Germline V gene lookup returns CDR1 MDHEN and CDR2 SYDVKM. This CDR3 region has 13 residues. CDR3: CAAQSGSNQPQHF. The CDR3 DNA sequence: TGTGCCGCTCAGTCTGGTAGCAATCAGCCCCAGCATTTT.

In its sample, this clonotype was seen many times. The chain links TRBV16 to TRBJ1-1; D unclear. The V gene lost 0 bases and the J gene lost 1 base, with 9 bases spanning the gap. Looked up from germline, CDR1 is KGHSY and CDR2 is FQNENV. The CDR3 runs 15 residues. In DNA, the CDR3 is TGTGCCAGCAGCCAATCTTTCACGGCGAACACTGAAGCTTTCTTT. Amino acids: CASSQSFTANTEAFF.

This chain connects TRBV28 to TRBJ2-1; weak D call: TRBD2 (5 bases). The length of the CDR3 is 15 residues. The ends were cut back, 7 bases at V and 8 bases at J, with 21 bases in the middle. From germline, CDR1 is MDHEN and CDR2 SYDVKM. The CDR3 is CASTHRLAWSHEQFF. In nucleotides, the CDR3 is TGTGCCAGCACCCACCGGCTAGCTTGGTCCCATGAGCAGTTCTTC.

A note on this clonotype: A far larger clone is one nucleotide away, so this likely arose from a read error. The genes are TRBV7-3 and TRBJ2-1; 7 nucleotides match TRBD1. CDR3 length: 18 residues. Germline V CDR1 and CDR2: SGHTA, FQGTGA. This chain's CDR3 is CASSKAHKGARSYNQQFF. The CDR3 nucleotides read TGTGCCAGCAGCAAAGCCCACAAGGGGGCCCGCTCCTACAATCAGCAGTTCTTC.

J is TRBJ2-1 and V is TRBV29-1, with a possible D match to TRBD1 (6 bases). Between the trimmed V and J ends, which lost 3 bases and 3 bases, there was a span of 12 bases. This CDR3 has 14 amino acids. Germline CDR1 reads SQVTM; CDR2 reads ANQGSEA. CDR3 in amino acids: CSVDTGIRYNEQFF. DNA of the CDR3: TGCAGCGTTGATACAGGGATTCGCTACAATGAGCAGTTCTTC.

Many counts were recorded for this clonotype. The chain uses TRBV11-1 and TRBJ2-7; perhaps TRBD2 as D (6 bases). From germline, CDR1 is SGHAT and CDR2 FQDESV (reference sequence). This CDR3 region has 14 residues. V lost 3 bases and J 6 bases, leaving 15 bases between the germline ends. This chain's CDR3 is CASSFRLGRGEQYF. As DNA, the CDR3 is TGTGCCAGCAGCTTCCGACTAGGACGGGGCGAGCAGTACTTC.

This clonotype was detected many times. The chain recombines TRBV29-1 with TRBJ2-2, with TRBD2 as a possible D gene (5 bases). The V and J ends lost 6 bases and 6 bases respectively, with 8 bases between them. CDR1 is SQVTM and CDR2 is ANQGSEA in the germline V gene. The CDR3 loop spans 11 amino acids. The CDR3 nucleotides read TGCAGCGTGGCGAGGGCCGGGGAGCTGTTTTTT. It is translated as CSVARAGELFF.

This clonotype was counted ten times or more. The CDR3 DNA is TGTGCCTGGAGTGTGCACGGGAGCTCCTACAATGAGCAGTTCTTC. Amino acid sequence: CAWSVHGSSYNEQFF. The rearrangement uses TRBV30 and TRBJ2-1; possibly TRBD2 for D (6 bases). The V end lost 0 bases, the J end lost 0 bases, and 9 bases lay between the germline ends. Germline CDR1 is GTSNPN and CDR2 is SVGIG (reference sequence). This CDR3 spans 15 amino acids.

Many counts were recorded for this clonotype. The chain recombines TRBV7-9 with TRBJ2-1; TRBD1 aligns across 9 bases. CDR1 is SEHNR and CDR2 is FQNEAQ in the germline V gene (reference sequence). The length of the CDR3 is 14 residues. The V gene end was trimmed by 4 bases and the J gene end by 7 bases; junction bases not matched to a gene: 5. For the CDR3, the DNA is TGTGCCAGCAGCTCGGGACAGGGTCGAAATGAGCAGTTCTTC. Its translation is CASSSGQGRNEQFF.

The chain couples TRBV11-2 to TRBJ1-1; possibly TRBD1 for D (6 bases). Trimming pared 5 bases from V and 6 bases from J, leaving 40 bases between. Germline values: CDR1 SGHAT, CDR2 FQNNGV. The CDR3 spans 22 residues. The CDR3 bases are TGTGCCAGCAGCCCCCCAAGGGCATGGAGGGGGGCGAGTCCTGGGCAGAGCGCTGAAGCTTTCTTT. This sequence encodes CASSPPRAWRGASPGQSAEAFF. Complete variable domain (other parts from reference TRBV11-2 and TRBJ1-1): EAGVAQSPRYKIIEKRQSVAFWCNPISGHATLYWYQQILGQGPKLLIQFQNNGVVDDSQLPKDRFSAERLKGVDSTLKIQPAKLEDSAVYLCASSPPRAWRGASPGQSAEAFFGQGTRLTVV.

This clonotype was observed at least ten times. The genes are TRBV28 and TRBJ1-1; the D gene is possibly TRBD1 (5 bases). CDR1 is MDHEN, CDR2 SYDVKM, per germline. V dropped 7 bases and J dropped 0 bases, with 12 bases sitting between them. The CDR3 runs to 14 residues. CDR3 coding DNA: TGTGCCAGCACCGGTTGGGGGATGAACACTGAAGCTTTCTTT. Translated: CASTGWGMNTEAFF.

The sample holds many counts of this clonotype. The chain links TRBV6-2 or TRBV6-3 to TRBJ2-1; TRBD1 aligns across 7 bases. The CDR3 is 14 amino acids. The germline CDR1 and CDR2 sequences are MNHEY and SVGEGT. The V segment lost 5 bases and the J segment 4 bases; nucleotides outside the gene matches: 5. CDR3 sequence (DNA): TGTGCCAGCAGTACGGGACAGCCTTACAATGAGCAGTTCTTC. Amino acids: CASSTGQPYNEQFF.

This clonotype was found many times. The V gene is TRBV30, the J gene TRBJ1-2; D is unclear. V was clipped by 4 bases and J by 3 bases, with 6 bases between them. This CDR3 spans 11 amino acids. Germline CDR1 GTSNPN, CDR2 SVGIG (reference sequence). The CDR3 region is CAWTSHYGYTF. The CDR3 DNA reads TGTGCCTGGACCAGTCACTATGGCTACACCTTC. Combining the CDR3 with reference TRBV30 and TRBJ1-2 gives the whole variable domain SQTIHQWPATLVQPVGSPLSLECTVEGTSNPNLYWYRQAAGRGLQLLFYSVGIGQISSEVPQNLSASRPQDRQFILSSKKLLLSDSGFYLCAWTSHYGYTFGSGTRLTVV.

About this clonotype: With only one base between it and a far larger clone, this is likely a read error. This sequence joins TRBV27 and TRBJ2-5, with 9 bases identical to TRBD2. The J segment lost 11 bases and the V segment lost 6 bases, leaving 19 bases of the junction unmatched. The CDR3 has 16 residues. Germline loops: CDR1 MNHEY, CDR2 SMNVEV (reference sequence). As DNA, the CDR3 is TGTGCCAGCAGGTATCCCACTAGCGGGTCCTACAATGAGCAGTACTTC. Amino acid sequence: CASRYPTSGSYNEQYF.

The V call is TRBV7-9, the J call TRBJ2-5; perhaps TRBD1 as D (5 bases). Germline V CDR1 and CDR2: SEHNR, FQNEAQ (reference sequence). This CDR3 region has 14 residues. V lost 10 bases to trimming and J lost 5 bases, with 20 bases between them. The CDR3 reads CATMKGQLGETQYF. CDR3 DNA sequence: TGTGCCACCATGAAGGGGCAGCTTGGGGAGACCCAGTACTTC.

This clonotype was seen at least ten times. This chain connects TRBV6-4 to TRBJ1-1, with D perhaps TRBD1 (6 bases). There are 13 residues in the CDR3. Germline CDR1 MRHNA, CDR2 SNTAGT. V lost 6 bases, J lost 1 base, and 9 bases lay in between. CDR3 region: CASRQGWNTEAFF. In DNA form, the CDR3 reads TGTGCCAGCAGACAGGGATGGAACACTGAAGCTTTCTTT.

This clonotype was found many times. The chain employs TRBV9 and TRBJ2-6; D is ambiguous. This CDR3 spans 18 amino acids. V was clipped by 0 bases and J by 1 base, with 14 bases between them. Germline V lookup: CDR1 SGDLS, CDR2 YYNGEE. The CDR3 DNA reads as TGTGCCAGCAGCGTAGTTGGTGCAAGTTCTTCTGGGGCCAACGTCCTGACTTTC. As protein: CASSVVGASSSGANVLTF.

This clonotype was seen a few times. The gene calls are TRBV20-1 and TRBJ2-2; a possible D gene is TRBD2 (6 bases). Trimming stripped 1 base from V and 4 bases from J, with 13 bases between. This CDR3 spans 15 amino acids. Germline values: CDR1 DFQATT, CDR2 SNEGSKA (reference sequence). The DNA of the CDR3 is TGCAGTGCTAGAGGGCCAACGGAGGGCACCGGGGAGCTGTTTTTT. This translates into CSARGPTEGTGELFF.

The genes are TRBV30 and TRBJ1-5; possible D gene TRBD1, 6 bases. The CDR3 contains 15 residues. Trimming left V 0 bases short and J 6 bases short, with 15 bases between. Germline loops: CDR1 GTSNPN, CDR2 SVGIG (reference sequence). The DNA for the CDR3 is TGTGCCTGGAGTGTACTTTCGGGGGGCGGTCAGCCCCAGCATTTT. This encodes CAWSVLSGGGQPQHF.

This clonotype was observed at least ten times. The chain joins TRBV20-1 to TRBJ2-7; D ambiguous. The CDR3 sequence is 15 residues long. Trimming took off 3 bases at V and 1 base at J, with 16 bases between the two ends. Germline CDR1 and CDR2: DFQATT and SNEGSKA (reference sequence). The CDR3 bases are TGCAGTGCTAGCAAACTGCTGGGTCAGTCCTACGAGCAGTACTTC. Encoded protein: CSASKLLGQSYEQYF.

This clonotype showed up many times. The chain carries TRBV20-1 and TRBJ2-4, with 7 bases matching TRBD2. The J segment lost 3 bases and the V segment lost 5 bases, leaving 16 bases of the junction unmatched. Per germline, CDR1 DFQATT and CDR2 SNEGSKA (reference sequence). The CDR3 has 17 amino acids. DNA of the CDR3: TGCAGTGCTCCTTCGTGGGCGGGAGTTGATGGCAAAAACATTCAGTACTTC. Translating gives CSAPSWAGVDGKNIQYF.

This clonotype appeared once. This sequence may be a read error, since a much larger clone differs from it by one base. The DNA of the CDR3 is TGCGCCAGCAGCCAGACAGGGGGCACAGATACGCAGTATTTT. Translating gives CASSQTGGTDTQYF. The chain employs TRBV4-3 and TRBJ2-3; 8 bases fit TRBD1. Germline lookup yields CDR1 LGHNA and CDR2 YSLEER. The CDR3 totals 14 residues. Unmatched junction bases numbered 0, after V lost 3 bases and J lost 1 base.

The chain recombines TRBV6-1 with TRBJ2-1; 14 positions agree with TRBD2. Germline assignment: CDR1 MNHNS and CDR2 SASEGT. J was trimmed by 9 bases and V by 2 bases; bases with no gene match: 3. The CDR3 consists of 15 residues. This chain's CDR3 is CASSELGTSGSEQFF. The CDR3, as DNA: TGTGCCAGCAGTGAACTCGGGACTAGCGGGAGTGAGCAGTTCTTC.

The chain carries TRBV4-2 and TRBJ2-1, with unresolved D. Germline values: CDR1 LGHNA, CDR2 YNFKEQ. The CDR3 spans 11 residues. V was shortened by 8 bases and J by 7 bases, with 9 bases between the two germline ends. This CDR3 reads CASGTWNEQFF. CDR3 in DNA: TGTGCCAGCGGAACATGGAATGAGCAGTTCTTC.

Ten or more counts support this clonotype. CDR3 in DNA: TGCGCCAGCAGTCAACCCCTCAGCAGCGTACCTCTCGGGGCCAACGTCCTGACTTTC. Translated: CASSQPLSSVPLGANVLTF. The chain uses TRBV23-1 and TRBJ2-6; D is undetermined. Being an ORF, TRBV23-1 has a function that is uncertain. V dropped 2 bases and J dropped 4 bases, with 21 bases sitting between them. This CDR3 region has 19 residues.

This clonotype showed up many times. J is TRBJ2-1 and V is TRBV20-1, with 9 nucleotides matching TRBD2. Germline V gene sequence: CDR1 DFQATT, CDR2 SNEGSKA (reference sequence). The CDR3 is made up of 15 amino acids. V was pared by 6 bases and J by 5 bases, with 11 bases of the junction left unmatched. The CDR3 loop is CSARPAGGPDNEQFF. For the CDR3, the DNA is TGCAGTGCGCGCCCGGCGGGAGGGCCGGACAATGAGCAGTTCTTC.

At least ten counts were recorded for this clonotype. The chain has TRBV5-6 and TRBJ2-3; D ambiguous. Germline CDR1 SGHDT, CDR2 YYEEEE. Trimming removed 4 bases from V and 0 bases from J, with 18 bases in between. The CDR3 runs 17 residues. The CDR3 DNA is TGTGCCAGCAGCACCAACCCCTTTGCGGCTAGCACAGATACGCAGTATTTT. Residues: CASSTNPFAASTDTQYF. The whole variable domain, filled in from reference TRBV5-6 and TRBJ2-3, reads DAGVTQSPTHLIKTRGQQVTLRCSPKSGHDTVSWYQQALGQGPQFIFQYYEEEERQRGNFPDRFSGHQFPNYSSELNVNALLLGDSALYLCASSTNPFAASTDTQYFGPGTRLTVL.

The table lists this clonotype with many counts. The chain joins TRBV19 to TRBJ1-1; 8 positions agree with TRBD1. The CDR3 has 13 amino acids. Germline assignment: CDR1 LNHDA and CDR2 SQIVND (reference sequence). Germline trimming cut 8 bases from V and 12 bases from J; bases unmatched to any gene: 14. CDR3 nucleotides: TGTGCCAGTTCGACGGACAGGGCGACTGGACCTTTCTTT. Encoded protein: CASSTDRATGPFF.

This clonotype has a count of ten or more. The rearrangement joins TRBV2 to TRBJ2-1; unclear D gene. From germline, CDR1 is SNHLY and CDR2 FYNNEI. The CDR3 totals 13 residues. V was cut by 2 bases and J by 3 bases, with 5 bases left in between. CDR3 in amino acids: CASSERYYNEQFF. For the CDR3, the DNA is TGTGCCAGCAGTGAAAGGTACTACAATGAGCAGTTCTTC.